A single sample gave rise to the 2 T cell receptor beta chains below, sequenced in a study of blood T cell repertoires in COVID-19. Some clones are missing from TCRdb's copy, which holds only in-frame ones; the method was immunoSEQ multiplex PCR. The sample has under 200,000 clones, around 83% seen once. Sequencing was done on a sample of peripheral blood. The receptors stem from a human donor in a cohort sampled during active COVID-19.

The chain couples TRBV6-2 or TRBV6-3 to TRBJ1-5, with 7 bases aligning to TRBD1. V lost 2 bases to trimming and J lost 6 bases; unmatched junction nucleotides: 7. Germline V gene sequence: CDR1 MNHEY, CDR2 SVGEGT. This CDR3 region has 15 residues. The DNA of the CDR3 is TGTGCCAGCAGTTACAGCCCCTCAGGGGGTCAGCCCCAGCATTTT. Protein: CASSYSPSGGQPQHF.

The rearrangement links TRBV2 to TRBJ2-7; D call uncertain. Germline-derived CDR1 and CDR2 are SNHLY and FYNNEI. The ends were cut back, 5 bases at V and 3 bases at J, with 14 bases in the middle. There are 14 residues in the CDR3. The CDR3 loop is CASSRVEMSYEQYF. The CDR3 nucleotides read TGTGCCAGCAGTCGGGTGGAGATGAGCTACGAGCAGTACTTC.